Sequencing of this T cell receptor beta chain was carried out in a study of blood T cell repertoires in COVID-19. About the research overall: T cells, B-cell-depleted T cells, or PBMCs provided the cDNA or gDNA that served as material.

CDR3 length: 14 amino acids. Germline V CDR1 and CDR2: SNHLY, FYNNEI. J was trimmed by 4 bases and V by 4 bases; bases with no gene match: 3. In the source study's methods: Cell counts per sample came from amplifying reference gene primers. TCRdb's copy holds only in-frame clones and misses some; the assay was immunoSEQ multiplex PCR. Clonal size and the V and J genes are those of that table, whereas D and trimming came from the DNA. Of 150,000 or so clones in the sample, around nine tenths were seen once. This clonotype was sampled from a man between 60 and 70 years old with active or convalescent COVID-19. Sequenced: peripheral blood. V gene TRBV2 combines with J gene TRBJ1-2; 10 bases are shared with TRBD1. For the CDR3, the DNA is TGTGCCAGCAGTGTGGACAGGGGGACCTATGGCTACACCTTC. Its translation is CASSVDRGTYGYTF.